These 19 T cell receptor beta chains were all obtained from the same sample, sequenced in a study of shared clonotypes between healthy human individuals. Assay used: immunoSEQ multiplex PCR; TCRdb lists only in-frame clones, some missing. The table lists approximately 2,000,000 clones, 80% to 95% of them singletons, with more than 1.5% in the top ten. CD45RO negativity and positive selection for CCR7 defined naive CD8 cells, a population that excluded terminally differentiated effector memory CD45RA+ cells. The sequenced sample was naive CD8+ T cells from PBMCs. The receptor set was obtained from a man between 18 and 29 years old in good health. Some clones in this sample may be carry-over from other donors' samples.

The rearrangement uses TRBV28 and TRBJ2-1; TRBD2 aligns across 11 bases. The CDR3 totals 16 residues. Germline-derived CDR1 and CDR2 are MDHEN and SYDVKM. V lost 3 bases and J lost 4; bases outside the gene matches: 5. The CDR3 spells CASSFPGLAVYNEQFF. The CDR3 DNA is TGTGCCAGCAGTTTTCCGGGACTAGCGGTTTACAATGAGCAGTTCTTC. The variable domain in full, with the rest retrieved from reference TRBV28 and TRBJ2-1, is DVKVTQSSRYLVKRTGEKVFLECVQDMDHENMFWYRQDPGLGLRLIYFSYDVKMKEKGDIPEGYSVSREKKERFSLILESASTNQTSMYLCASSFPGLAVYNEQFFGPGTRLTVL.

This chain links TRBV28 with TRBJ2-7; 8 nucleotides agree with TRBD1. The germline V gene has CDR1 MDHEN and CDR2 SYDVKM. CDR3 length equals 14 residues. After removal of 8 bases from V and 0 bases from J, the junction contained 6 bases not matched to a gene. The CDR3 reads CASQKDRVSYEQYF. Here the CDR3 DNA reads TGTGCCAGCCAAAAGGACAGGGTCTCCTACGAGCAGTACTTC. Based on the CDR3 plus reference TRBV28 and TRBJ2-7, the full variable domain is DVKVTQSSRYLVKRTGEKVFLECVQDMDHENMFWYRQDPGLGLRLIYFSYDVKMKEKGDIPEGYSVSREKKERFSLILESASTNQTSMYLCASQKDRVSYEQYFGPGTRLTVT.

DNA of the CDR3: TGTGCCAGCAGCTCGCGAAAGACGGGACCCCACTACGAGCAGTACTTC. Translating it yields CASSSRKTGPHYEQYF. The chain joins TRBV7-2 to TRBJ2-7; D assignment may be TRBD1 or TRBD2 (5 bases each). This CDR3 region has 16 residues. Germline V gene lookup returns CDR1 SGHTA and CDR2 FQGNSA. V was cut by 4 bases and J by 3 bases, with 19 bases left in between.

The J gene is TRBJ2-7, the V gene TRBV7-8, with D perhaps matching TRBD2 (5 bases). This CDR3 is 14 amino acids long. The V gene's germline CDR1 is SGHVS and CDR2 FQNEAQ. V was trimmed by 5 bases and J by 0 bases, leaving 11 bases between them. CDR3 sequence reads: CASSPAVYSYEQYF. The CDR3, as DNA: TGTGCCAGCAGCCCAGCGGTTTACTCCTACGAGCAGTACTTC.

The gene calls are TRBV4-1 and TRBJ2-4; D call uncertain. The germline V and J ends were trimmed by 0 bases and 9 bases, with 9 bases remaining between them. This CDR3 region has 13 residues. The germline gives CDR1 MGHRA, CDR2 YSYEKL. The CDR3 region is CASSQDGLGIQYF. The CDR3 coding sequence is TGCGCCAGCAGCCAAGATGGTTTAGGCATTCAGTACTTC.

The J gene is TRBJ2-7, the V gene TRBV7-9; 8 bases agree with TRBD1. Germline loops: CDR1 SEHNR, CDR2 FQNEAQ (reference sequence). J was trimmed by 7 bases and V by 1 base; bases with no gene match: 6. The CDR3 spans 14 residues. The CDR3 protein is CASSLGQGTQEQYF. CDR3 DNA: TGTGCCAGCAGCTTAGGACAGGGGACTCAGGAGCAGTACTTC.

V is TRBV27 and J is TRBJ2-5; TRBD1 might be the D (5 bases). The length of the CDR3 is 18 residues. Germline values: CDR1 MNHEY, CDR2 SMNVEV (reference sequence). Trimming shortened V by 1 base and J by 5 bases, and 23 bases separated the two germline ends. The CDR3 spells CASSLLGPRAPLRETQYF. CDR3 bases: TGTGCCAGCAGTTTATTAGGCCCCAGGGCACCCCTCCGGGAGACCCAGTACTTC.

V usage is TRBV9 and J usage is TRBJ1-3, with 7 bases matching TRBD1. Germline lookup yields CDR1 SGDLS and CDR2 YYNGEE. This CDR3 region has 16 residues. With V trimmed by 3 bases and J by 0 bases, 6 bases remained unmatched. CDR3 amino acids: CASSEGQFPSGNTIYF. For the CDR3, the DNA is TGTGCCAGCAGCGAGGGACAGTTTCCCTCTGGAAACACCATATATTTT.

This rearrangement joins TRBV10-3 to TRBJ2-1; D possibly corresponds to TRBD2 (5 bases). The length of the CDR3 is 17 residues. Germline CDR1 reads ENHRY; CDR2 reads SYGVKD. Trimming took off 5 bases at V and 15 bases at J, with 32 bases between the two ends. The CDR3 loop is CAISPGQAVVTDPWSFF. CDR3 coding DNA: TGTGCCATCAGTCCGGGTCAAGCGGTTGTGACCGACCCATGGTCGTTCTTC.

The CDR3 DNA reads as TGCGCCAGCAGCCAAGTAGGCGAGGGCGTAGGCAATGAGCAGTTCTTC. It encodes CASSQVGEGVGNEQFF. V is TRBV4-3 and J is TRBJ2-1; D perhaps matches TRBD2 (5 bases). Per germline, CDR1 LGHNA and CDR2 YSLEER. V gave up 1 base and J gave up 6 bases, with 16 bases separating them. The CDR3 is 16 residues long.

The gene calls are TRBV10-1 and TRBJ2-3; TRBD2 agrees at 11 bases. Germline V gene sequence: CDR1 WNHNN, CDR2 SYGVQD (reference sequence). CDR3 size: 17 residues. After removal of 5 bases from V and 0 bases from J, the junction contained 7 bases not matched to a gene. The CDR3 DNA sequence: TGCGCCAGCAGTCCTTGGGGGACTAGCGGCAGCACAGATACGCAGTATTTT. Translating it yields CASSPWGTSGSTDTQYF.

The chain recombines TRBV6-5 with TRBJ1-1; a weak D match, TRBD1 (5 bases). The germline CDR1 and CDR2 sequences are MNHEY and SVGAGI. V lost 4 bases to trimming and J lost 1 base, with 16 bases between them. The CDR3 is made up of 16 amino acids. Here the CDR3 reads CASSSAPGVRNTEAFF. Here the CDR3 DNA reads TGTGCCAGCAGTTCTGCACCGGGGGTTAGGAACACTGAAGCTTTCTTT.

The V gene is TRBV7-9, the J gene TRBJ2-3; D call uncertain. From germline, CDR1 is SEHNR and CDR2 FQNEAQ (reference sequence). With 5 bases removed from V and 0 bases from J, the gap between germline ends came to 15 bases. The CDR3 covers 16 residues. The CDR3 region is CASSPRYLTSTDTQYF. DNA of the CDR3: TGTGCCAGCAGCCCAAGATATTTGACTAGCACAGATACGCAGTATTTT.

CDR3 region: CASSVATSPVRELFF. DNA of the CDR3: TGTGCCAGCAGCGTAGCTACGTCCCCCGTCAGGGAGCTGTTTTTT. This rearrangement joins TRBV9 to TRBJ2-2; unclear D gene. The germline V gene encodes CDR1 SGDLS and CDR2 YYNGEE. The CDR3 length is 15 residues. Trimming cost V 0 bases and J 9 bases, with 15 bases left between them.

The V and J genes are TRBV5-6 and TRBJ1-2; D call uncertain. The CDR3 covers 14 residues. The germline V gene has CDR1 SGHDT and CDR2 YYEEEE. Trimming took 1 base from V and 2 from J, leaving 9 bases between them. The CDR3 is CASSLRRRNYGYTF. The CDR3 bases are TGTGCCAGCAGCTTGCGAAGGAGAAACTATGGCTACACCTTC.

The chain combines TRBV19 with TRBJ1-4; D is unclear. Germline lookup yields CDR1 LNHDA and CDR2 SQIVND (reference sequence). V lost 5 bases, J lost 7 bases, and 17 bases lay in between. The CDR3 consists of 15 residues. Here the CDR3 DNA reads TGTGCCAGTAGTCCCCGGACGACCCCTACTGAAAAACTGTTTTTT. This translates into CASSPRTTPTEKLFF.

The rearrangement links TRBV7-9 to TRBJ1-2; D ambiguous. From germline, CDR1 is SEHNR and CDR2 FQNEAQ (reference sequence). V lost 3 bases to trimming and J lost 0 bases, with 8 bases between them. The CDR3 contains 14 residues. This chain's CDR3 is CASSFASSNYGYTF. CDR3 DNA sequence: TGTGCCAGCAGCTTCGCGAGCTCTAACTATGGCTACACCTTC.

The chain combines TRBV6-6 with TRBJ1-2; the D gene is possibly TRBD1 (5 bases). Trimming left V 2 bases short and J 6 bases short, with 19 bases between. Looked up from germline, CDR1 is MNHNY and CDR2 is SVGAGI (reference sequence). The CDR3 has 16 amino acids. CDR3 DNA: TGTGCCAGCAGTTACCGAGACAGCCGTACAGTCGATGGCTACACCTTC. Its protein product is CASSYRDSRTVDGYTF.

As for this clone: The sample holds other DNA sequences that translate to the same CDR3. The gene calls are TRBV28 and TRBJ2-7, with 7 bases aligning to TRBD2. The CDR3 loop spans 14 amino acids. The junction had 3 bases not matched to a gene; V was cut back by 1 base and J by 3 bases. Germline CDR1 MDHEN, CDR2 SYDVKM. The CDR3 is CASSLSGGGYEQYF. In nucleotides, the CDR3 is TGTGCCAGCAGTTTATCTGGCGGGGGCTACGAGCAGTACTTC. The full variable domain, rest sourced from reference TRBV28 and TRBJ2-7, is DVKVTQSSRYLVKRTGEKVFLECVQDMDHENMFWYRQDPGLGLRLIYFSYDVKMKEKGDIPEGYSVSREKKERFSLILESASTNQTSMYLCASSLSGGGYEQYFGPGTRLTVT.